These 32 T cell receptor beta chains came from one sample sequenced in a study of human T cells and chemical hapten exposure. As to time point: patch test 2, 6 weeks after DPC sensitization. Treatment: therapeutic diphenylcyclopropenone sensitization with weekly scalp DPC. A single record per CDR3 protein comes from TCRdb applying MiXCR to the RACE reads. The table lists under 85,000 distinct CDR3 sequences, 10% of them singletons. This material consisted of whole blood, taken in connection with sensitization to the hapten diphenylcyclopropenone (DPC). The receptors shown here come from a woman between 45 and 60 years old with alopecia areata. Some clones in this sample may be carry-over from other donors' samples.

A word on this clonotype: The junction does not match germline at one end; this may be a read error. This chain connects TRBV18 to TRBJ1-1; no definite D call. The CDR3 loop spans 16 amino acids. The germline gives CDR1 KGHSH, CDR2 LQKENI. In DNA form, the CDR3 reads TGTGTCAGCTCACCGGCGTATGGGCTTCTGAACACTGAAGCTTTCTTT. Its protein is CVSSPAYGLLNTEAFF. Based on the CDR3 plus reference TRBV18 and TRBJ1-1, the full variable domain is NAGVMQNPRHLVRRRGQEARLRCSPMKGHSHVYWYRQLPEEGLKFMVYLQKENIIDESGMPKERFSAEFPKEGPSILRIQQVVRGDSAAYFCVSSPAYGLLNTEAFFGQGTRLTVV.

This clonotype was counted at least ten times. The rearrangement joins TRBV12-3 or TRBV12-4 to TRBJ2-2, with D perhaps assigned TRBD1 or TRBD2 (5 bases each). This CDR3 has 14 residues. Trimming shortened V by 6 bases and J by 6 bases, and 14 bases separated the two germline ends. The CDR3 loop reads CASRWDRRAGELFF. The CDR3 bases are TGTGCCAGCAGGTGGGACCGCCGGGCCGGGGAGCTGTTTTTT.

At least ten counts were recorded for this clonotype. The chain employs TRBV7-9 and TRBJ2-7; 9 bases match TRBD2. CDR1 is SEHNR and CDR2 is FQNEAQ in the germline V gene (reference sequence). The CDR3 has 18 residues. V dropped 4 bases and J dropped 1; count of bases not matched to a gene: 14. The CDR3 sequence: CASSSPLAGGPRSYEQYF. The CDR3, as DNA: TGTGCCAGCAGCTCACCGTTGGCGGGAGGGCCTCGTTCCTACGAGCAGTACTTC.

This clonotype was detected ten times or more. The V and J genes are TRBV11-2 and TRBJ2-7; no clear D. CDR3 size: 16 residues. The germline gives CDR1 SGHAT, CDR2 FQNNGV. Trimming left V 1 base short and J 0 bases short, with 13 bases between. The CDR3, as DNA: TGTGCCAGCAGCTTAGCCCCCGACCTGTCCTCCTACGAGCAGTACTTC. It is translated as CASSLAPDLSSYEQYF.

The DNA for the CDR3 is TGTGCCACCAGTGATTGGATACCAGGGACAGGACCTTACAATGAGCAGTTCTTC. Amino acid sequence: CATSDWIPGTGPYNEQFF. The chain combines TRBV24-1 with TRBJ2-1; TRBD1 matches 8 bases. Germline values: CDR1 KGHDR, CDR2 SFDVKD. V was clipped by 2 bases and J by 4 bases; unmatched bases: 12. This CDR3 contains 18 residues.

This clonotype was recorded many times. The rearrangement joins TRBV18 to TRBJ1-2, with D uncertain. The CDR3 runs to 13 residues. Germline-derived CDR1 and CDR2 are KGHSH and LQKENI. Trimming stripped 4 bases from V and 8 bases from J, with 14 bases between. CDR3 sequence: CASSQDGSRGYTF. The CDR3 DNA follows: TGTGCCAGCTCACAGGACGGGAGTCGCGGCTACACCTTC.

V gene TRBV9 combines with J gene TRBJ1-6; D may be TRBD1 (5 bases). V shed 2 bases and J shed 7 bases, with 7 bases lying between them. CDR1 is SGDLS and CDR2 is YYNGEE in the germline V gene. CDR3 size: 13 residues. The CDR3 spells CASSVTENSPLHF. The CDR3 DNA reads TGTGCCAGCAGCGTGACAGAGAATTCACCCCTCCACTTT.

The rearrangement links TRBV14 to TRBJ2-6; D is undetermined. In germline, CDR1 is SGHDN, CDR2 FVKESK. The CDR3 is 15 residues long. The V end lost 0 bases, the J end lost 0 bases, and 3 bases lay between the germline ends. This CDR3 reads CASSQDVSGANVLTF. CDR3 DNA sequence: TGTGCCAGCAGCCAAGACGTCTCTGGGGCCAACGTCCTGACTTTC.

This clonotype appeared many times. The V call is TRBV20-1, the J call TRBJ2-1; a weak D match, TRBD2 (5 bases). This CDR3 comprises 16 residues. Germline V CDR1 and CDR2: DFQATT, SNEGSKA (reference sequence). Trimming took 0 bases from V and 1 from J, leaving 13 bases between them. Here the CDR3 DNA reads TGCAGTGCTAGAGATGTGAGTGCGGGTTCCTACAATGAGCAGTTCTTC. Translating gives CSARDVSAGSYNEQFF.

In this sample, this clonotype turned up many times. This chain links TRBV13 with TRBJ2-7; no firm D call. With 4 bases removed from V and 6 bases from J, the gap between germline ends came to 10 bases. Germline lookup yields CDR1 PRHDT and CDR2 FYEKMQ (reference sequence). There are 12 residues in the CDR3. The CDR3 region has the DNA TGTGCCAGCAGCTCCCTAGGTGGCGAGCAGTACTTC. It specifies CASSSLGGEQYF.

This clonotype came up a few times. The DNA for the CDR3 is TGTGCCAGCGCCTCTGGGGCCAACGTCCTGACTTTC. Encoded protein: CASASGANVLTF. The V and J genes are TRBV3-1 and TRBJ2-6; D remains ambiguous. The germline gives CDR1 LGHDT, CDR2 YNNKEL (reference sequence). Deletions cut 8 bases from V and 0 bases from J, with 2 bases between. The CDR3 loop spans 12 amino acids.

This clonotype was recorded at least ten times. The V and J genes are TRBV28 and TRBJ1-1, with 7 bases aligning to TRBD1. This CDR3 spans 15 amino acids. V was pared by 5 bases and J by 3 bases, with 9 bases of the junction left unmatched. Germline V CDR1 and CDR2: MDHEN, SYDVKM. CDR3 amino acids: CASSPGDRLDTEAFF. CDR3 coding DNA: TGTGCCAGCAGTCCCGGGGACAGACTGGACACTGAAGCTTTCTTT. The entire variable domain, with the rest obtained from reference TRBV28 and TRBJ1-1, is as follows: DVKVTQSSRYLVKRTGEKVFLECVQDMDHENMFWYRQDPGLGLRLIYFSYDVKMKEKGDIPEGYSVSREKKERFSLILESASTNQTSMYLCASSPGDRLDTEAFFGQGTRLTVV.

In this sample, this clonotype turned up many times. CDR3 sequence: CSVRRSSYNEQFF. The CDR3 DNA reads as TGCAGCGTACGGAGGAGCTCCTACAATGAGCAGTTCTTC. The chain links TRBV29-1 to TRBJ2-1, with D maybe TRBD2 (5 bases). CDR1 and CDR2 from the germline V gene are SQVTM and ANQGSEA. V dropped 6 bases and J dropped 0 bases, with 9 bases sitting between them. The CDR3 totals 13 residues.

The table lists this clonotype with many counts. CDR3 in amino acids: CASSYSGSTDTQYF. DNA of the CDR3: TGTGCCAGCAGTTACAGCGGGAGCACAGATACGCAGTATTTT. The J gene is TRBJ2-3, the V gene TRBV6-5; TRBD2 might be the D (6 bases). Looked up from germline, CDR1 is MNHEY and CDR2 is SVGAGI. With 2 bases removed from V and 0 bases from J, the gap between germline ends came to 6 bases. The CDR3 runs to 14 residues.

The chain joins TRBV11-2 to TRBJ2-2, with 8 bases fitting TRBD1. Trimming at V came to 4 bases and at J to 6 bases, leaving 4 bases not matched to a gene. Germline V lookup: CDR1 SGHAT, CDR2 FQNNGV. CDR3 size: 14 residues. The CDR3 sequence is CASSSLQGAGELFF. As DNA, the CDR3 is TGTGCCAGCAGCTCCCTACAGGGGGCCGGGGAGCTGTTTTTT.

This sequence joins TRBV12-3 or TRBV12-4 and TRBJ2-1, with TRBD2 as a possible D gene (5 bases). Trimming removed 5 bases at V and 1 base at J, with 12 bases between. This CDR3 is 15 amino acids long. CDR3 in amino acids: CASSPWRVSYNEQFF. For the CDR3, the DNA is TGTGCCAGCAGTCCGTGGCGGGTTTCCTACAATGAGCAGTTCTTC.

The genes are TRBV7-8 and TRBJ2-2; 7 bases map to TRBD1. This CDR3 has 16 residues. Germline CDR1 and CDR2: SGHVS and FQNEAQ. The V segment lost 7 bases and the J segment 4 bases; nucleotides outside the gene matches: 12. Written as DNA, the CDR3 is TGTGCCAGCACCTCCACGGGACAGTTAACCACCGGGGAGCTGTTTTTT. Its translation is CASTSTGQLTTGELFF.

The gene calls are TRBV20-1 and TRBJ2-7, with TRBD2 identical over 11 bases. The CDR3 consists of 15 residues. V was pared by 2 bases and J by 0 bases, with 3 bases of the junction left unmatched. Germline CDR1 reads DFQATT; CDR2 reads SNEGSKA (reference sequence). The chain's CDR3 is CSARPTSGSSYEQYF. The CDR3 DNA sequence: TGCAGTGCTAGACCCACTAGCGGGAGCTCCTACGAGCAGTACTTC.

Many counts were recorded for this clonotype. This chain connects TRBV9 to TRBJ2-7; D perhaps matches TRBD2 (6 bases). CDR1 and CDR2 from the germline V gene are SGDLS and YYNGEE. Trimming left V 0 bases short and J 5 bases short, with 9 bases between. This CDR3 is 13 amino acids long. CDR3 region: CASSVGGRHEQYF. CDR3 nucleotides: TGTGCCAGCAGCGTAGGTGGGAGGCACGAGCAGTACTTC.

V gene TRBV2 combines with J gene TRBJ1-4; 7 bases match TRBD1. Germline CDR1 reads SNHLY; CDR2 reads FYNNEI. The ends lost 6 bases at V and 2 bases at J; junction bases unmatched: 3. The CDR3 runs 14 residues. The CDR3, as DNA: TGTGCCAGCAGAGACAGGGATACTAATGAAAAACTGTTTTTT. This gives the protein CASRDRDTNEKLFF.

In this sample, this clonotype turned up many times. The V and J genes are TRBV29-1 and TRBJ2-1; maybe TRBD1 (5 bases). This CDR3 contains 14 residues. Trimming stripped 6 bases from V and 0 bases from J, with 12 bases between. CDR1 and CDR2 from the germline V gene are SQVTM and ANQGSEA. The CDR3 here is CSVPKGISYNEQFF. The CDR3 DNA reads as TGCAGCGTGCCCAAGGGGATCTCCTACAATGAGCAGTTCTTC.

This clonotype was picked up many times. The chain joins TRBV29-1 to TRBJ2-6; the D is unclear. Germline values: CDR1 SQVTM, CDR2 ANQGSEA. V gave up 5 bases and J gave up 0 bases, with 5 bases separating them. This CDR3 is 13 amino acids long. The CDR3, as DNA: TGCAGCGTTATAGTCTCTGGGGCCAACGTCCTGACTTTC. It specifies CSVIVSGANVLTF.

The V call is TRBV30, the J call TRBJ2-2; D remains ambiguous. The CDR3 consists of 13 residues. Trimming shortened V by 0 bases and J by 4 bases, and 6 bases separated the two germline ends. Germline-derived CDR1 and CDR2 are GTSNPN and SVGIG (reference sequence). CDR3 DNA: TGTGCCTGGAGTGTCGGCACCACCGGGGAGCTGTTTTTT. This translates into CAWSVGTTGELFF.

This clonotype appeared a few times. The chain recombines TRBV25-1 with TRBJ2-1; D not resolved. The CDR3 runs 15 residues. Per germline, CDR1 MGHDK and CDR2 SYGVNS. The ends were cut back, 4 bases at V and 0 bases at J, with 10 bases in the middle. The CDR3 loop is CASSVKFNSYNEQFF. The DNA for the CDR3 is TGTGCCAGCAGTGTCAAGTTCAACTCCTACAATGAGCAGTTCTTC.

This clonotype was counted at least ten times. The chain links TRBV20-1 to TRBJ2-7, with D unclear. Trimming stripped 6 bases from V and 1 base from J, with 10 bases between. CDR3 length equals 12 residues. Germline CDR1 DFQATT, CDR2 SNEGSKA (reference sequence). As DNA, the CDR3 is TGCAGTGCCGCCCGGGCTTCCTACGAGCAGTACTTC. The encoded protein is CSAARASYEQYF.

This clonotype was detected many times. The chain joins TRBV20-1 to TRBJ1-2; the D is unclear. The CDR3 is made up of 12 amino acids. Trimming removed 3 bases from V and 4 bases from J, with 9 bases in between. Germline V gives CDR1 DFQATT, CDR2 SNEGSKA (reference sequence). CDR3 nucleotide sequence: TGCAGTGCTAGCGGGAGATTCTATGGCTACACCTTC. Translating it yields CSASGRFYGYTF.

This clonotype appeared many times. The genes are TRBV18 and TRBJ2-5; perhaps D is TRBD1 or TRBD2 (5 bases each). Trimming took 5 bases from V and 2 from J, leaving 21 bases between them. The CDR3 is 17 residues long. Germline CDR1 and CDR2: KGHSH and LQKENI. The CDR3 DNA sequence: TGTGCCAGCTCAGCCGGGACCAGATTATCAGATCAAGAGACCCAGTACTTC. It encodes CASSAGTRLSDQETQYF.

This clonotype was recorded many times. The chain carries TRBV30 and TRBJ2-1; maybe TRBD2 (5 bases). Germline CDR1 GTSNPN, CDR2 SVGIG (reference sequence). V lost 6 bases and J 7 bases, leaving 13 bases between the germline ends. The CDR3 is 12 residues long. The CDR3 coding sequence is TGTGCCTGTGCGCGAGGGTTTAATGAGCAGTTCTTC. Translated: CACARGFNEQFF.

The rearrangement uses TRBV7-9 and TRBJ1-1, with 9 bases matching TRBD1. V trimming: 5 bases; J trimming: 4 bases; junction bases outside the gene matches: 2. The CDR3 runs to 13 residues. The germline V gene has CDR1 SEHNR and CDR2 FQNEAQ (reference sequence). The CDR3 loop reads CASSTGGSTEAFF. The CDR3 DNA sequence: TGTGCCAGCAGCACAGGGGGCAGCACTGAAGCTTTCTTT.

This clonotype was seen many times. J is TRBJ1-1 and V is TRBV29-1, with D tentatively TRBD1 (5 bases). The CDR3 totals 12 residues. Germline loops: CDR1 SQVTM, CDR2 ANQGSEA. Trimming pared 3 bases from V and 0 bases from J, leaving 5 bases between. CDR3 amino acids: CSVEGVNTEAFF. The CDR3 DNA reads as TGCAGCGTTGAGGGGGTGAACACTGAAGCTTTCTTT.

The genes are TRBV10-3 and TRBJ2-7; 7 bases agree with TRBD1. J was trimmed by 0 bases and V by 8 bases; bases with no gene match: 7. There are 14 residues in the CDR3. The germline gives CDR1 ENHRY, CDR2 SYGVKD. The CDR3 nucleotides read TGTGCCATCCGCCCGGGACAGAGCTCCTACGAGCAGTACTTC. Translated, it gives CAIRPGQSSYEQYF.

There are a few counts of this clonotype. CDR3 nucleotide sequence: TGTGCCAGCAGTGAAGAGCACAGGGTCAATCAGCCCCAGCATTTT. It yields the protein CASSEEHRVNQPQHF. V usage is TRBV6-1 and J usage is TRBJ1-5, with D perhaps matching TRBD1 (6 bases). The CDR3 totals 15 residues. V lost 1 base and J lost 3, with 10 bases in between. Germline lookup yields CDR1 MNHNS and CDR2 SASEGT.